This T cell receptor (beta chain) originates from a study of cytomegalovirus exposure and HLA in healthy donors. The wider study: An early data release held tens of millions of unique TCRs from HLA-typed donors. Overall study findings and caveats: Earlier results showed most TCR beta V segments being productive about 87% or about 30% of the time. In vitro assays verified that three CMV-associated chains recognized CMV antigens specifically.

V lost 1 base and J 6 bases, leaving 11 bases between the germline ends. The CDR3 extends over 14 amino acids. CDR1 and CDR2 (germline): SGHNT, YENEEA. Notes on this clone: Its antigen remains unknown.

The PCR made use of 60 Vbeta and 13 Jbeta primers. TCRdb's copy holds only in-frame clones and misses some; the assay was immunoSEQ multiplex PCR. The sample holds 130,000 or so clones. Sequences were obtained from PBMCs. The chain links TRBV11-3 to TRBJ2-3; a possible D gene is TRBD1 (6 bases). This TCR derives from a man in his late teens or twenties in good health and CMV-seronegative. Written as DNA, the CDR3 is TGTGCCAGCAGCTTAGTGGGCACAGGGGATACGCAGTATTTT. It translates to CASSLVGTGDTQYF.